Following are 30 T cell receptor beta chains from one sample sequenced in a study of T-cell memory formation after mild COVID-19. TCRdb re-called the 5' RACE reads through MiXCR, storing one row per CDR3 protein. There are about 250,000 distinct CDR3 sequences in the sample; roughly 18% occur only once, and roughly 23% lies in the top ten. Sequencing was performed on PBMCs or a T cell subset sorted from them (not recorded which). These receptors were obtained from a young man who had mild COVID-19 (a few samples of this study predate the infection). Cell type and time point are not known.

In this sample, this clonotype turned up a few times. The chain recombines TRBV28 with TRBJ1-1, with TRBD1 identical over 7 bases. Per germline, CDR1 MDHEN and CDR2 SYDVKM. This CDR3 is built from 11 residues. Trimming took 6 bases from V and 11 from J; bases not matched to a gene: 6. In nucleotides, the CDR3 is TGTGCCAGCAGGCAGGGGGGCAGGGCTTTCTTT. This encodes CASRQGGRAFF.

The rearrangement joins TRBV12-5 to TRBJ1-1, with D unclear. Trimming removed 1 base at V and 1 base at J, with 10 bases between. This CDR3 has 15 residues. Germline-derived CDR1 and CDR2 are LGHNT and FRNRAP. The CDR3 nucleotides read TGTGCTAGTGGTTTGGGTCGGACGGCGAACACTGAAGCTTTCTTT. Protein product: CASGLGRTANTEAFF.

The gene calls are TRBV12-3 or TRBV12-4 and TRBJ1-5, with no clear D. The CDR3 has 13 amino acids. The ends were cut back, 6 bases at V and 9 bases at J, with 15 bases in the middle. For the CDR3, the DNA is TGTGCCAGCAGGAGGACGGGAACGGGGCCCCAGCATTTT. Its protein is CASRRTGTGPQHF.

Only a few counts were recorded for this clonotype. This sequence joins TRBV5-1 and TRBJ2-7, with D hard to call. This CDR3 spans 13 amino acids. V gave up 0 bases and J gave up 6 bases, with 10 bases separating them. Per the germline V gene, CDR1 is SGHRS and CDR2 is YFSETQ. The CDR3 spells CASSLGHPIEQYF. CDR3 sequence (DNA): TGCGCCAGCAGCTTGGGTCACCCCATCGAGCAGTACTTC.

In this sample, this clonotype turned up a few times. The V gene is TRBV29-1, the J gene TRBJ1-4, with D possibly TRBD1 on 6 matching bases. This CDR3 spans 15 amino acids. Per the germline V gene, CDR1 is SQVTM and CDR2 is ANQGSEA. Trimming pared 6 bases from V and 0 bases from J, leaving 14 bases between. The CDR3 nucleotides read TGCAGCGTCCGGGGGACAAGCGCAACTAATGAAAAACTGTTTTTT. Amino acid sequence: CSVRGTSATNEKLFF.

This chain uses TRBV29-1 with TRBJ1-1; no reliable D call. The CDR3 length is 11 residues. Between the trimmed V and J ends, which lost 3 bases and 6 bases, there was a span of 8 bases. Germline V gene data show CDR1 as SQVTM and CDR2 as ANQGSEA. The CDR3 DNA is TGCAGCGTTGACCCCAGGCCTGAAGCTTTCTTT. It yields the protein CSVDPRPEAFF.

The V gene is TRBV12-3 or TRBV12-4, the J gene TRBJ2-7; no definite D call. This CDR3 has 13 amino acids. The ends were cut back, 6 bases at V and 3 bases at J, with 12 bases in the middle. The CDR3 here is CASSPSLDYEQYF. In DNA, the CDR3 is TGTGCCAGCAGCCCCTCCCTAGACTACGAGCAGTACTTC.

The CDR3 region is CASSFAAGMRVMGYTF. The CDR3 nucleotides are TGTGCCAGCAGCTTTGCAGCAGGGATGAGGGTCATGGGCTACACCTTC. This chain links TRBV5-6 with TRBJ1-2; tentatively, D is TRBD1 (5 bases). The V gene lost 2 bases and the J gene lost 8 bases, with 22 bases spanning the gap. The CDR3 covers 16 residues. CDR1 is SGHDT and CDR2 is YYEEEE in the germline V gene.

V usage is TRBV12-3 or TRBV12-4 and J usage is TRBJ1-2; D ambiguous. V lost 1 base to trimming and J lost 8 bases, with 8 bases between them. This CDR3 has 12 amino acids. The DNA for the CDR3 is TGTGCCAGCAGTTTAGGGGTCTGGGGCTACACCTTC. As protein: CASSLGVWGYTF.

This clonotype was counted a few times. The V call is TRBV6-1, the J call TRBJ1-2; 9 nucleotides line up with TRBD1. V dropped 1 base and J dropped 6; count of bases not matched to a gene: 3. This CDR3 spans 14 amino acids. The germline CDR1 and CDR2 sequences are MNHNS and SASEGT. The CDR3 protein is CASSEVTGGDGYTF. CDR3 bases: TGTGCCAGCAGTGAAGTTACAGGGGGCGATGGCTACACCTTC.

This clonotype has a handful of counts. The chain uses TRBV7-2 and TRBJ1-6, with D unclear. This CDR3 has 15 amino acids. Deletions cut 2 bases from V and 10 bases from J, with 15 bases between. Germline V lookup: CDR1 SGHTA, CDR2 FQGNSA. The CDR3 region has the DNA TGTGCCAGCAGCTTAAACTTGGCCAAGAACTCACCCCTCCACTTT. Encoded protein: CASSLNLAKNSPLHF.

The chain recombines TRBV9 with TRBJ1-1; TRBD1 matches at 7 bases. Germline V gene sequence: CDR1 SGDLS, CDR2 YYNGEE. Trimming cost V 0 bases and J 4 bases; bases outside gene matches: 3. The CDR3 sequence is 14 residues long. The CDR3 DNA is TGTGCCAGCAGCGTAGTCTCAGGGGGCACTGAAGCTTTCTTT. This gives the protein CASSVVSGGTEAFF.

The sample holds a few counts of this clonotype. The chain uses TRBV4-2 and TRBJ2-5, with 8 nucleotides matching TRBD2. J was trimmed by 4 bases and V by 0 bases; bases with no gene match: 10. The CDR3 extends over 17 amino acids. The germline V gene encodes CDR1 LGHNA and CDR2 YNFKEQ. CDR3 in DNA: TGTGCCAGCAGCCAAGATATGGATAGCGGGGACCGAGAGACCCAGTACTTC. Its protein product is CASSQDMDSGDRETQYF.

This clonotype has more than one count but fewer than ten. The V gene is TRBV10-3, the J gene TRBJ1-5, with D unclear. The CDR3 is 13 amino acids. The germline gives CDR1 ENHRY, CDR2 SYGVKD. Trimming took 7 bases from V and 5 from J, leaving 12 bases between them. The CDR3 here is CAIKGGTDQPQHF. The CDR3 DNA follows: TGTGCCATCAAAGGTGGTACGGATCAGCCCCAGCATTTT.

In this sample, this clonotype turned up a few times. CDR3 region: CASSEAPRGGNTEAFF. As DNA, the CDR3 is TGTGCCAGCAGTGAAGCCCCACGGGGAGGAAACACTGAAGCTTTCTTT. The gene calls are TRBV6-1 and TRBJ1-1; D unclear. Germline V gives CDR1 MNHNS, CDR2 SASEGT. The CDR3 loop spans 16 amino acids. The V end lost 0 bases, the J end lost 2 bases, and 13 bases lay between the germline ends.

This chain connects TRBV7-2 to TRBJ2-7; 14 bases are a match to TRBD2. Germline V gene lookup returns CDR1 SGHTA and CDR2 FQGNSA. V lost 5 bases and J lost 5; bases outside the gene matches: 8. CDR3 length equals 16 residues. For the CDR3, the DNA is TGTGCCAGCAGCCTATGGACTAGCGGGGGGAATCACGAGCAGTACTTC. This translates into CASSLWTSGGNHEQYF.

The V and J genes are TRBV2 and TRBJ2-5; D unclear. V shed 6 bases and J shed 5 bases, with 16 bases lying between them. The CDR3 contains 14 residues. The germline V gene encodes CDR1 SNHLY and CDR2 FYNNEI. This chain's CDR3 is CASSATLAWETQYF. CDR3 DNA: TGTGCCAGCAGCGCAACTCTCGCCTGGGAGACCCAGTACTTC.

J is TRBJ2-5 and V is TRBV20-1; D remains ambiguous. Trimming pared 6 bases from V and 3 bases from J, leaving 5 bases between. This CDR3 has 10 amino acids. Germline loops: CDR1 DFQATT, CDR2 SNEGSKA (reference sequence). CDR3 sequence reads: CSAGKETQYF. CDR3 bases: TGCAGTGCGGGAAAAGAGACCCAGTACTTC.

A few counts support this clonotype. The chain employs TRBV7-9 and TRBJ1-1; TRBD1 is a possible D gene (5 bases). There are 13 residues in the CDR3. Germline values: CDR1 SEHNR, CDR2 FQNEAQ (reference sequence). V was trimmed by 4 bases and J by 6 bases, leaving 12 bases between them. CDR3: CASSSFGGAEAFF. In DNA form, the CDR3 reads TGTGCCAGCAGCTCGTTTGGAGGGGCTGAAGCTTTCTTT.

This clonotype is a singleton in its sample. The genes are TRBV27 and TRBJ2-7; the D gene is possibly TRBD2 (6 bases). V lost 5 bases and J lost 3, with 11 bases in between. Germline loops: CDR1 MNHEY, CDR2 SMNVEV (reference sequence). This CDR3 contains 13 residues. The chain's CDR3 is CASSPGVGYEQYV. The CDR3 DNA sequence: TGTGCCAGCAGTCCGGGGGTCGGCTACGAGCAGTACGTC.

The chain has TRBV20-1 and TRBJ1-2; perhaps TRBD1 as D (5 bases). Germline V gives CDR1 DFQATT, CDR2 SNEGSKA (reference sequence). V dropped 2 bases and J dropped 5 bases, with 12 bases sitting between them. There are 13 residues in the CDR3. CDR3 in amino acids: CSARQGRGYGYTF. CDR3 nucleotides: TGCAGTGCTAGACAGGGACGAGGGTATGGCTACACCTTC.

This chain connects TRBV10-3 to TRBJ1-4, with D unresolved. The CDR3 spans 14 residues. V was clipped by 6 bases and J by 2 bases, with 10 bases between them. CDR1 is ENHRY, CDR2 SYGVKD, per germline. The CDR3 here is CAIREGPTNEKLFF. The CDR3, as DNA: TGTGCCATCAGGGAGGGCCCCACTAATGAAAAACTGTTTTTT.

This clonotype was recorded a few times. This rearrangement joins TRBV20-1 to TRBJ2-5, with D perhaps being TRBD1 or TRBD2 (5 bases each). Trimming cost V 0 bases and J 4 bases, with 15 bases left between them. Germline V gives CDR1 DFQATT, CDR2 SNEGSKA (reference sequence). This CDR3 is 15 amino acids long. The CDR3, as DNA: TGCAGTGCTAGAGAGGGACGAGGGTGGGGAGAGACCCAGTACTTC. This encodes CSAREGRGWGETQYF.

This clonotype was recorded many times. The chain links TRBV24-1 to TRBJ2-1; a possible D gene is TRBD2 (6 bases). The germline gives CDR1 KGHDR, CDR2 SFDVKD. With 9 bases removed from V and 9 bases from J, the gap between germline ends came to 8 bases. The length of the CDR3 is 10 residues. CDR3 nucleotide sequence: TGTGCCACCCCCGGGGGTGAGCAGTTCTTC. Protein product: CATPGGEQFF.

This clonotype occurred a few times. The chain combines TRBV7-9 with TRBJ2-3; 10 bases line up with TRBD1. The J segment lost 3 bases and the V segment lost 4 bases, leaving 4 bases of the junction unmatched. Per germline, CDR1 SEHNR and CDR2 FQNEAQ (reference sequence). CDR3 length equals 15 residues. The chain's CDR3 is CASSWGQGLTDTQYF. Written as DNA, the CDR3 is TGTGCCAGCAGCTGGGGACAGGGGCTGACAGATACGCAGTATTTT.

The CDR3 nucleotides read TGTGCCAGCAGCTTAAGTGCTACCTCTGGGGCCAACGTCCTGACTTTC. Its translation is CASSLSATSGANVLTF. The genes are TRBV7-3 and TRBJ2-6; no reliable D call. Germline values: CDR1 SGHTA, CDR2 FQGTGA. This CDR3 has 16 amino acids. V lost 1 base and J lost 0, with 7 bases in between.

This clonotype was seen more than once but under ten times. The V gene is TRBV5-1, the J gene TRBJ2-1, with 14 bases aligning to TRBD2. With V trimmed by 0 bases and J by 8 bases, 4 bases remained unmatched. Germline V gives CDR1 SGHRS, CDR2 YFSETQ. The length of the CDR3 is 16 residues. The CDR3 nucleotides read TGCGCCAGCAGCTTGGGACTAGCGGGGGGGCAGGATGAGCAGTTCTTC. It yields the protein CASSLGLAGGQDEQFF.

This clonotype came up a few times. This rearrangement joins TRBV24-1 to TRBJ1-1; D might be TRBD1 (5 bases). V lost 3 bases and J 9 bases, leaving 10 bases between the germline ends. Germline lookup yields CDR1 KGHDR and CDR2 SFDVKD. The CDR3 is made up of 12 amino acids. DNA for the CDR3: TGTGCCACCAGTGATGACAGAGATAAAGCTTTCTTT. As protein: CATSDDRDKAFF.

In its sample, this clonotype was seen many times. V and J are TRBV10-2 and TRBJ2-2; D call uncertain. This CDR3 has 13 residues. V was pared by 3 bases and J by 8 bases, with 10 bases between. The germline gives CDR1 WSHSY, CDR2 SAAADI. The CDR3 protein is CASSEYRVGELFF. CDR3 nucleotide sequence: TGCGCCAGCAGTGAATATCGGGTGGGGGAGCTGTTTTTT.

This chain connects TRBV4-1 to TRBJ1-4, with 7 bases lining up with TRBD1. The CDR3 runs 19 residues. V shed 8 bases, J shed 0 bases, and the junction held 18 bases outside the gene matches. The germline V gene encodes CDR1 MGHRA and CDR2 YSYEKL. CDR3 coding DNA: TGCGCCAGCTGCCTAAGACAGGGAAGAGGATCGGCAACTAATGAAAAACTGTTTTTT. It yields the protein CASCLRQGRGSATNEKLFF.